These 26 T cell receptor beta chains came from one sample sequenced in a study of blood T cell repertoires in COVID-19. Sequencing used immunoSEQ multiplex PCR; TCRdb keeps in-frame clones, though not all of them. The sample lists about 50,000 clones, roughly 88% occurring once. The sample comprised peripheral blood. Source of these receptors: a woman between 55 and 75 years old with acute or convalescent COVID-19.

The chain uses TRBV28 and TRBJ1-2; no reliable D call. The CDR3 sequence is 14 residues long. Per germline, CDR1 MDHEN and CDR2 SYDVKM. Trimming pared 3 bases from V and 5 bases from J, leaving 13 bases between. CDR3 in DNA: TGTGCCAGCAGTTTCGGTGGCAGGATGTATGGCTACACCTTC. This translates into CASSFGGRMYGYTF.

This clone was observed once. The chain carries TRBV21-1 and TRBJ2-6; no DNA check was done on the table's D call, TRBD1. TRBV21-1 is reported as a pseudogene. There are 18 residues in the CDR3. CDR3 amino acids: CASSKDTGAGSGANVLTF. The CDR3 DNA sequence: TGTGCCAGCAGCAAAGATACAGGGGCCGGCTCTGGGGCCAACGTCCTGACTTTC.

The V and J genes are TRBV7-9 and TRBJ1-1, with unresolved D. Germline V gene lookup returns CDR1 SEHNR and CDR2 FQNEAQ (reference sequence). The CDR3 covers 11 residues. Trimming shortened V by 6 bases and J by 3 bases, and 5 bases separated the two germline ends. The CDR3 sequence: CASRVDTEAFF. The CDR3 nucleotides are TGTGCCAGCAGGGTAGACACTGAAGCTTTCTTT. Full variable domain (rest looked up from reference TRBV7-9 and TRBJ1-1): DTGVSQNPRHKITKRGQNVTFRCDPISEHNRLYWYRQTLGQGPEFLTYFQNEAQLEKSRLLSDRFSAERPKGSFSTLEIQRTEQGDSAMYLCASRVDTEAFFGQGTRLTVV.

The V call is TRBV19, the J call TRBJ2-3, with D possibly being TRBD2 (5 bases). The CDR3 totals 14 residues. V was pared by 1 base and J by 5 bases, with 10 bases between. Germline V lookup: CDR1 LNHDA, CDR2 SQIVND (reference sequence). The CDR3 protein is CASSIAGKIDTQYF. CDR3 DNA sequence: TGTGCCAGTAGTATAGCGGGGAAGATAGATACGCAGTATTTT.

CDR3 nucleotide sequence: TGTGCCAGCAGCCCAGGGCCCTATGGCTACACCTTC. It is translated as CASSPGPYGYTF. The genes are TRBV27 and TRBJ1-2; maybe TRBD1 (5 bases). The V end was cut by 6 bases, the J end by 4 bases, with 9 bases between. The CDR3 runs to 12 residues. Germline V gene data show CDR1 as MNHEY and CDR2 as SMNVEV (reference sequence).

This clone was found a few times. The chain couples TRBV30 to TRBJ2-6, with D perhaps TRBD1 (5 bases). V was clipped by 3 bases and J by 1 base, with 7 bases between them. The CDR3 totals 14 residues. The V gene's germline CDR1 is GTSNPN and CDR2 SVGIG (reference sequence). CDR3 DNA sequence: TGTGCCTGGAGAAGGGGATCTGGGGCCAACGTCCTGACTTTC. This translates into CAWRRGSGANVLTF.

The chain combines TRBV20-1 with TRBJ2-3; the match to TRBD2 covers 8 bases. J lost 3 bases, V lost 3 bases, and 8 bases had no gene match. This CDR3 spans 15 amino acids. Germline CDR1 reads DFQATT; CDR2 reads SNEGSKA (reference sequence). The CDR3 loop is CSASPAGGATDTQYF. In nucleotides, the CDR3 is TGCAGTGCTAGTCCGGCGGGAGGAGCGACAGATACGCAGTATTTT.

This chain joins TRBV29-1 and TRBJ1-1, with 8 positions matching TRBD1. With 6 bases clipped from V and 6 bases from J, the junction kept 12 bases outside the gene matches. Germline V gene sequence: CDR1 SQVTM, CDR2 ANQGSEA. This CDR3 region has 14 residues. Here the CDR3 reads CSVDGTGLMAEAFF. DNA of the CDR3: TGCAGCGTCGATGGGACAGGTCTCATGGCTGAAGCTTTCTTT.

The chain couples TRBV20-1 to TRBJ1-1; D is undetermined. This CDR3 has 11 residues. V lost 3 bases and J lost 2, with 4 bases in between. In germline, CDR1 is DFQATT, CDR2 SNEGSKA (reference sequence). In DNA, the CDR3 is TGCAGTGCTAGCAGAAACACTGAAGCTTTCTTT. Its translation: CSASRNTEAFF.

The J gene is TRBJ2-5, the V gene TRBV28, with TRBD1 matching 7 bases. CDR1 MDHEN and CDR2 SYDVKM come from the germline V gene. After removal of 11 bases from V and 4 bases from J, the junction contained 10 bases not matched to a gene. This CDR3 contains 13 residues. The CDR3 DNA sequence: TGTGCCGGGCGGGCAGGGACAGCAGAGACCCAGTACTTC. This sequence encodes CAGRAGTAETQYF. The full variable domain, in which reference TRBV28 and TRBJ2-5 provide the parts outside the CDR3, is DVKVTQSSRYLVKRTGEKVFLECVQDMDHENMFWYRQDPGLGLRLIYFSYDVKMKEKGDIPEGYSVSREKKERFSLILESASTNQTSMYLCAGRAGTAETQYFGPGTRLLVL.

This rearrangement joins TRBV6-5 to TRBJ1-3; a possible D gene is TRBD1 (5 bases). CDR1 and CDR2 from the germline V gene are MNHEY and SVGAGI. The length of the CDR3 is 15 residues. V dropped 6 bases and J dropped 2 bases, with 14 bases sitting between them. CDR3 bases: TGTGCCAGCAGACGCTTCCAGGGCACTGGAAACACCATATATTTT. This gives the protein CASRRFQGTGNTIYF.

The rearrangement joins TRBV19 to TRBJ1-3; D possibly corresponds to TRBD1 (6 bases). This CDR3 is 18 amino acids long. Per the germline V gene, CDR1 is LNHDA and CDR2 is SQIVND (reference sequence). Trimming removed 6 bases from V and 0 bases from J, with 21 bases in between. CDR3 loop: CASSQPASQGRSGNTIYF. Here the CDR3 DNA reads TGTGCCAGTAGCCAACCCGCCTCACAGGGACGCTCTGGAAACACCATATATTTT.

The chain employs TRBV6-5 and TRBJ1-5; 9 bases align to TRBD1. The junction had 7 bases not matched to a gene; V was cut back by 6 bases and J by 4 bases. The CDR3 is 15 amino acids. Germline CDR1 reads MNHEY; CDR2 reads SVGAGI. The CDR3 DNA sequence: TGTGCCAGCAGGAAGGACAGGGGAGGGAATCAGCCCCAGCATTTT. Its protein is CASRKDRGGNQPQHF.

V gene TRBV14 combines with J gene TRBJ1-6; the D gene is possibly TRBD1 (5 bases). Germline CDR1 reads SGHDN; CDR2 reads FVKESK. The ends were cut back, 1 base at V and 4 bases at J, with 5 bases in the middle. The CDR3 spans 14 residues. The DNA for the CDR3 is TGTGCCAGCAGCCAAGGACAGTATAATTCACCCCTCCACTTT. Its protein is CASSQGQYNSPLHF.

The chain links TRBV12-3 or TRBV12-4 to TRBJ2-1, with 11 positions matching TRBD2. The CDR3 extends over 13 amino acids. Losses at the gene ends were 7 bases for V and 10 bases for J; bases not matched to a gene: 6. In DNA, the CDR3 is TGTGCCAGCATCCTCGGACTAGCGGGCGAGCAGTTCTTC. It codes for CASILGLAGEQFF.

The chain links TRBV18 to TRBJ1-4; TRBD1 aligns across 7 bases. Losses at the gene ends were 6 bases for V and 8 bases for J; bases not matched to a gene: 6. The length of the CDR3 is 13 residues. Germline assignment: CDR1 KGHSH and CDR2 LQKENI. CDR3 sequence (DNA): TGTGCCAGCTCTCCGGGACAGACAGAAAAACTGTTTTTT. It translates to CASSPGQTEKLFF.

There are a few counts of this clone. The V and J genes are TRBV11-3 and TRBJ2-7; D gene uncertain. Germline-derived CDR1 and CDR2 are SGHNT and YENEEA. V gave up 5 bases and J gave up 7 bases, with 9 bases separating them. This CDR3 spans 11 amino acids. CDR3 in DNA: TGTGCCAGCAGCGGAAACGGGGAGCAGTACTTC. Protein product: CASSGNGEQYF.

With respect to this clone: Germline and junction disagree at one end, which may indicate a read error. The chain couples TRBV23-1 to TRBJ2-1, with TRBD2 as a possible D gene (6 bases). Being an ORF, TRBV23-1 has a function that is uncertain. The CDR3 runs to 17 residues. The CDR3 protein is CASTQRSGLFSYNEQFF. The DNA of the CDR3 is TGCGCCAGCACTCAACGGAGCGGGTTATTCTCCTACAATGAGCAGTTCTTC.

This chain links TRBV30 with TRBJ1-4; D is perhaps TRBD1 (6 bases). Germline CDR1 is GTSNPN and CDR2 is SVGIG (reference sequence). V lost 5 bases, J lost 8 bases, and 15 bases lay in between. The CDR3 consists of 13 residues. This CDR3 reads CAWDQGSREKLFF. The DNA for the CDR3 is TGTGCCTGGGACCAGGGGTCAAGGGAAAAACTGTTTTTT.

The rearrangement links TRBV6-6 to TRBJ2-7; D unresolved. The CDR3 contains 12 residues. CDR1 MNHNY and CDR2 SVGAGI come from the germline V gene (reference sequence). V lost 8 bases and J 0 bases, leaving 8 bases between the germline ends. CDR3: CASSRSSYEQYF. The CDR3 nucleotides are TGTGCCAGCTCCCGGAGCTCCTACGAGCAGTACTTC.

The V call is TRBV19, the J call TRBJ1-4; D remains ambiguous. The V and J ends lost 3 bases and 1 base respectively, with 9 bases between them. Germline values: CDR1 LNHDA, CDR2 SQIVND (reference sequence). The CDR3 covers 15 residues. The CDR3 DNA reads TGTGCCAGTAGTATCGGTAGTCAAACTAATGAAAAACTGTTTTTT. Residues: CASSIGSQTNEKLFF.

This sequence joins TRBV30 and TRBJ1-5; possible D gene TRBD1, 5 bases. The CDR3 is 13 residues long. The V end lost 4 bases, the J end lost 3 bases, and 10 bases lay between the germline ends. The germline CDR1 and CDR2 sequences are GTSNPN and SVGIG (reference sequence). CDR3 nucleotides: TGTGCCTGGACGTCAGGGTCCAATCAGCCCCAGCATTTT. Translating it yields CAWTSGSNQPQHF. Using reference TRBV30 and TRBJ1-5 for the parts outside the CDR3, the full variable domain is SQTIHQWPATLVQPVGSPLSLECTVEGTSNPNLYWYRQAAGRGLQLLFYSVGIGQISSEVPQNLSASRPQDRQFILSSKKLLLSDSGFYLCAWTSGSNQPQHFGDGTRLSIL.

This rearrangement joins TRBV28 to TRBJ1-2; 7 bases are a match to TRBD1. CDR1 is MDHEN, CDR2 SYDVKM, per germline. The CDR3 runs 15 residues. The V gene end was trimmed by 7 bases and the J gene end by 3 bases; junction bases not matched to a gene: 11. CDR3 residues: CASNDPVGGDYGYTF. The DNA of the CDR3 is TGTGCCAGCAACGACCCGGTAGGGGGCGACTATGGCTACACCTTC.

The chain links TRBV3-1 (or the pseudogene TRBV3-2) to TRBJ2-1; D perhaps matches TRBD2 (6 bases). Germline V gives CDR1 LGHDT, CDR2 YNNKEL (reference sequence). V was cut by 4 bases and J by 4 bases, with 14 bases left in between. There are 15 residues in the CDR3. CDR3 in amino acids: CASSPGWGVYNEQFF. The DNA for the CDR3 is TGTGCCAGCAGCCCCGGGTGGGGGGTTTACAATGAGCAGTTCTTC.

The V and J genes are TRBV20-1 and TRBJ2-7; perhaps TRBD2 as D (5 bases). The germline CDR1 and CDR2 sequences are DFQATT and SNEGSKA (reference sequence). Trimming took off 3 bases at V and 1 base at J, with 22 bases between the two ends. This CDR3 region has 17 residues. CDR3 sequence (DNA): TGCAGTGCTAGTCCGAATAGGCGGGTCCGAGGGTCCTACGAGCAGTACTTC. Protein product: CSASPNRRVRGSYEQYF.

Regarding this clone: An end of the junction does not agree with germline; a read error may underlie this. The chain combines TRBV7-7 with TRBJ2-3, with D possibly TRBD1 on 6 matching bases. This CDR3 is 14 amino acids long. Looked up from germline, CDR1 is SSHAT and CDR2 is FNYEAQ (reference sequence). This CDR3 reads CASSTGFGTDTQYF. The DNA of the CDR3 is TGTGCTAGCAGCACAGGGTTTGGCACAGATACGCAGTATTTT.